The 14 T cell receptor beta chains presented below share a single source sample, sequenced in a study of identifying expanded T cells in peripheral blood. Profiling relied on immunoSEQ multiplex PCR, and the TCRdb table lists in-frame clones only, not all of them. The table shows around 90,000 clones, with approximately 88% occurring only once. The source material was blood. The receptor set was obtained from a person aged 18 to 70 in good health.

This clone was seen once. For the CDR3, the DNA is TGCGCCAGCAGCCGGGCTAGCGGTAGCACAGATACGCAGTATTTT. This gives the protein CASSRASGSTDTQYF. The genes are TRBV5-1 and TRBJ2-3, with 7 bases matching TRBD2. CDR1 is SGHRS, CDR2 YFSETQ, per germline. There are 15 residues in the CDR3. With V trimmed by 4 bases and J by 0 bases, 5 bases remained unmatched.

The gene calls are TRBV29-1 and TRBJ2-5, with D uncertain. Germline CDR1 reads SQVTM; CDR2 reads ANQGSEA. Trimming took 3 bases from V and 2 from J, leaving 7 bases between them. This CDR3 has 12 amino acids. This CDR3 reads CSVDGGQETQYF. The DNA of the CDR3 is TGCAGCGTTGATGGTGGACAAGAGACCCAGTACTTC.

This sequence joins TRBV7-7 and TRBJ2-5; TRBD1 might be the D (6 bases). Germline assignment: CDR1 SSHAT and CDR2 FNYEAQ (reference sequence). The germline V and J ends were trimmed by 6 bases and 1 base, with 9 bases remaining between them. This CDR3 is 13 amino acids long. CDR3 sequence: CASSNRVQETQYF. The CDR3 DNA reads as TGTGCCAGCAGTAACAGGGTCCAAGAGACCCAGTACTTC. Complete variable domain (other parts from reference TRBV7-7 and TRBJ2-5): GAGVSQSPRYKVTKRGQDVTLRCDPISSHATLYWYQQALGQGPEFLTYFNYEAQPDKSGLPSDRFSAERPEGSISTLTIQRTEQRDSAMYRCASSNRVQETQYFGPGTRLLVL.

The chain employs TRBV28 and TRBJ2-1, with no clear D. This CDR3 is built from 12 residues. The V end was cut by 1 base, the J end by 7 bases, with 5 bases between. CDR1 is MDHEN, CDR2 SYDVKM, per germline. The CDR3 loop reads CASSLSGNEQFF. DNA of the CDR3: TGTGCCAGCAGTTTATCTGGGAATGAGCAGTTCTTC. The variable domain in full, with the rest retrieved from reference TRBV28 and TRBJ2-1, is DVKVTQSSRYLVKRTGEKVFLECVQDMDHENMFWYRQDPGLGLRLIYFSYDVKMKEKGDIPEGYSVSREKKERFSLILESASTNQTSMYLCASSLSGNEQFFGPGTRLTVL.

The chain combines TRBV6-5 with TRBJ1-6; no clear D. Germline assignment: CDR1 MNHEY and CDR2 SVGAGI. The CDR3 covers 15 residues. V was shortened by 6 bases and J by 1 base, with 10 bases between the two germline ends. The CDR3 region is CASRATVSYNSPLHF. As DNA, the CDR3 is TGTGCCAGCAGGGCTACCGTATCCTATAATTCACCCCTCCACTTT.

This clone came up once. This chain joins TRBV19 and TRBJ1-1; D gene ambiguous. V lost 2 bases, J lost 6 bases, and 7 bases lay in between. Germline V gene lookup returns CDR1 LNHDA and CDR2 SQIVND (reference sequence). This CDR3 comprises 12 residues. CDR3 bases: TGTGCCAGTAGTATATCGGAAGCTGAAGCTTTCTTT. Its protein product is CASSISEAEAFF.

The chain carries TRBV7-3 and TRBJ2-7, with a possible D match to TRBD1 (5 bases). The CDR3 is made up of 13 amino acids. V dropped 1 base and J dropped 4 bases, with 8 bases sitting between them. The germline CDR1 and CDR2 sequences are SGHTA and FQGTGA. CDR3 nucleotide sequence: TGTGCCAGCAGCTTAAATAAGGGGTACGAGCAGTACTTC. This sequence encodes CASSLNKGYEQYF.

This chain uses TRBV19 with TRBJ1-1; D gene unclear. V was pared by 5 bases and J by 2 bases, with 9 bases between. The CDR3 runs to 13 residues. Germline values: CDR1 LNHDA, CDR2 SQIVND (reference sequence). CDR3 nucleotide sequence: TGTGCCAGTAGTTACTCAGCCAACACTGAAGCTTTCTTT. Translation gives CASSYSANTEAFF.

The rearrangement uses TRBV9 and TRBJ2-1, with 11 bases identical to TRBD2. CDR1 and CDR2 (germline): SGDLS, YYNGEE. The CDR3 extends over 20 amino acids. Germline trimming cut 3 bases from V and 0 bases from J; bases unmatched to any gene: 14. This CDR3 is CASSGNPGLAAFISYNEQFF. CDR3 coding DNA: TGTGCCAGCAGCGGGAATCCGGGACTAGCGGCCTTCATCTCCTACAATGAGCAGTTCTTC.

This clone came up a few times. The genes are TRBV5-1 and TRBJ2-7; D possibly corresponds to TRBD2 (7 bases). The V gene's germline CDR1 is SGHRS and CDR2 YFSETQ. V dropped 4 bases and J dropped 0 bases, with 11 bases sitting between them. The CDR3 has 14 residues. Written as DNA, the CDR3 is TGCGCCAGCAGCCGGGGGGCCGACTCCTACGAGCAGTACTTC. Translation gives CASSRGADSYEQYF.

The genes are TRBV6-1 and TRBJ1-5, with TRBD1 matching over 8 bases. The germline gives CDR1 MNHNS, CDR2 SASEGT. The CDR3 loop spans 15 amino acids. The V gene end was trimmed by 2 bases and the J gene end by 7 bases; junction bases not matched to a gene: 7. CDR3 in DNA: TGTGCCAGCAGTGAAACAGGGGGTGCTGAACAGCCCCAGCATTTT. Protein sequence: CASSETGGAEQPQHF.

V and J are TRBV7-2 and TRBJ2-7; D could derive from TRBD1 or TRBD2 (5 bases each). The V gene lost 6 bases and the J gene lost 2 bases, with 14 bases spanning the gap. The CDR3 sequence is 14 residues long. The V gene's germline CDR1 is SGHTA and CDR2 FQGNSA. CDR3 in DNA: TGTGCCAGCAGTCGGGACCAACTCGCCTACGAGCAGTACTTC. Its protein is CASSRDQLAYEQYF.

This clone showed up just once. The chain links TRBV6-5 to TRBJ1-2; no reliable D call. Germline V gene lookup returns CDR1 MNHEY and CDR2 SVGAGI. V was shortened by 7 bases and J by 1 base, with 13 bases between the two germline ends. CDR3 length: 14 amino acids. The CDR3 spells CASKKGPVNYGYTF. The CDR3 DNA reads TGTGCCAGCAAGAAGGGCCCTGTTAACTATGGCTACACCTTC.

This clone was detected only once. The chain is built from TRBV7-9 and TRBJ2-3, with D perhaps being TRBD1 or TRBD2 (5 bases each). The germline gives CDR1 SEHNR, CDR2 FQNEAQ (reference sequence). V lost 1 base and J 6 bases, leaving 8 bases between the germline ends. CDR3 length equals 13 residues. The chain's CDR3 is CASSLVGADTQYF. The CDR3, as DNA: TGTGCCAGCAGCTTAGTCGGGGCGGATACGCAGTATTTT.